Presented here are 19 T cell receptor beta chains from one specimen sequenced in a study of Graves' ophthalmopathy and Graves' hyperthyroidism. RNA served as the template for amplifying TCR beta CDR3 regions. Following a first-round RT-PCR that used HTBI primers, a second-round multiplex PCR was carried out. TCRdb reanalysed the multiplex PCR reads using MiXCR and keeps one entry per CDR3 protein. The sample contains 40,000 to 50,000 distinct CDR3 sequences, around 50% of which appear only once. The specimen was peripheral blood. All receptors derive from an adult man with Graves' ophthalmopathy.

This clonotype was observed many times. The chain is built from TRBV7-3 and TRBJ2-7; TRBD1 matches 11 bases. CDR3 length: 13 amino acids. Per the germline V gene, CDR1 is SGHTA and CDR2 is FQGTGA. With 6 bases clipped from V and 8 bases from J, the junction kept 6 bases outside the gene matches. The CDR3 loop reads CASSPGQGAKQYF. The DNA of the CDR3 is TGTGCCAGCAGTCCCGGACAGGGGGCGAAGCAGTACTTC.

In regard to this clonotype: This may come from a read error, since a much larger clone is one base off. The chain combines TRBV28 with TRBJ1-1, with D possibly matching TRBD1 (6 bases). This CDR3 spans 15 amino acids. Germline assignment: CDR1 MDHEN and CDR2 SYDVKM. V dropped 5 bases and J dropped 3 bases, with 16 bases sitting between them. The CDR3 sequence: CASSQGLGADTEAFF. In nucleotides, the CDR3 is TGTGCCAGCAGTCAGGGGCTAGGGGCGGACACTGAAGCTTTCTTT.

The V gene is TRBV7-9, the J gene TRBJ1-5; D call uncertain. V shed 4 bases and J shed 5 bases, with 15 bases lying between them. From germline, CDR1 is SEHNR and CDR2 FQNEAQ (reference sequence). The CDR3 length is 15 residues. The CDR3 here is CASSWGPGPDQPQHF. In nucleotides, the CDR3 is TGTGCCAGCAGCTGGGGTCCCGGCCCTGATCAGCCCCAGCATTTT.

Concerning this clonotype itself: In this CDR3 the conserved last residue, phenylalanine or tryptophan, is missing, so a read error is likely. No DNA is shown, since the ends of the CDR3 on it are uncertain; the CDR3 is the one TCRdb lists. The CDR3 region is CASSRTGAYGYAS. This chain links TRBV5-4 with TRBJ1-2; the table assigns TRBD1, which was not confirmed against the DNA. The CDR3 extends over 13 residues, inclusive of both ends. CDR1 SGHNT and CDR2 YYREEE come from the germline V gene (reference sequence).

The CDR3 is CASSRPSRSNTGELFF. CDR3 bases: TGTGCCAGCTCACGGCCTAGCCGGTCGAACACCGGGGAGCTGTTTTTT. The chain recombines TRBV18 with TRBJ2-2; possibly TRBD2 for D (5 bases). The CDR3 extends over 16 amino acids. Trimming removed 4 bases from V and 0 bases from J, with 12 bases in between. Germline V CDR1 and CDR2: KGHSH, LQKENI.

This chain links TRBV11-2 with TRBJ2-1, with a weak D call TRBD1 (6 bases). Germline V gene data show CDR1 as SGHAT and CDR2 as FQNNGV. This CDR3 spans 15 amino acids. Trimming left V 7 bases short and J 9 bases short, with 22 bases between. The chain's CDR3 is CASTNRAEQNIEQFF. Written as DNA, the CDR3 is TGTGCCAGCACAAACAGGGCAGAGCAGAACATTGAGCAGTTCTTC.

The rearrangement uses TRBV7-9 and TRBJ1-1; D gene uncertain. The CDR3 has 11 residues. V was shortened by 5 bases and J by 8 bases, with 9 bases between the two germline ends. Germline CDR1 reads SEHNR; CDR2 reads FQNEAQ (reference sequence). In nucleotides, the CDR3 is TGTGCCAGCAGCCCCCGGATAGAAGCTTTCTTT. This codes for CASSPRIEAFF.

This chain links TRBV7-9 with TRBJ2-7; D is unresolved. Between the trimmed V and J ends, which lost 5 bases and 4 bases, there was a span of 9 bases. This CDR3 region has 12 residues. Germline lookup yields CDR1 SEHNR and CDR2 FQNEAQ (reference sequence). CDR3 sequence reads: CASSVREYEQYF. Written as DNA, the CDR3 is TGTGCCAGCAGCGTAAGAGAGTACGAGCAGTACTTC.

The count of this clonotype is one. V usage is TRBV6-2 or TRBV6-3 and J usage is TRBJ1-6; 8 bases align to TRBD1. This CDR3 has 15 amino acids. Per the germline V gene, CDR1 is MNHEY and CDR2 is SVGEGT. The V gene end was trimmed by 6 bases and the J gene end by 5 bases; junction bases not matched to a gene: 6. CDR3 nucleotides: TGTGCCAGCAGGGCCGGACAGGGAGATAATTCACCCCTCCACTTT. Protein product: CASRAGQGDNSPLHF.

In this sample, this clonotype turned up once. The chain couples TRBV7-9 to TRBJ1-1; D ambiguous. The V gene lost 2 bases and the J gene lost 5 bases, with 15 bases spanning the gap. Germline values: CDR1 SEHNR, CDR2 FQNEAQ (reference sequence). The CDR3 spans 15 residues. CDR3 loop: CASSLNGLGGTEAFF. CDR3 DNA sequence: TGTGCCAGCAGCTTAAACGGGTTGGGAGGGACTGAAGCTTTCTTT.

The table lists this clonotype with many counts. This chain links TRBV6-1 with TRBJ2-5; TRBD1 matches 8 bases. V lost 6 bases to trimming and J lost 5 bases; unmatched junction nucleotides: 8. CDR1 MNHNS and CDR2 SASEGT come from the germline V gene. The CDR3 totals 14 residues. CDR3 in amino acids: CASSIGQGGETQYF. CDR3 DNA: TGTGCCAGCAGCATCGGACAGGGTGGCGAGACCCAGTACTTC.

The rearrangement joins TRBV12-3 or TRBV12-4 to TRBJ2-2; the D gene could be TRBD1 or TRBD2 (5 bases each). The germline V and J ends were trimmed by 5 bases and 12 bases, with 19 bases remaining between them. The CDR3 has 14 residues. CDR3 residues: CASSPQGVALKLFF. The CDR3 DNA follows: TGTGCCAGCAGTCCTCAGGGAGTGGCACTGAAGCTGTTTTTT.

This chain joins TRBV4-2 and TRBJ2-5; TRBD2 is a possible D gene (5 bases). The CDR3 runs 14 residues. The germline V and J ends were trimmed by 3 bases and 7 bases, with 15 bases remaining between them. CDR1 LGHNA and CDR2 YNFKEQ come from the germline V gene. The chain's CDR3 is CASSHDRVEGTQYF. The CDR3, as DNA: TGTGCCAGCAGCCATGATCGAGTAGAGGGGACCCAGTACTTC.

This clonotype was seen many times. The chain employs TRBV12-3 or TRBV12-4 and TRBJ1-1; D unclear. V was cut by 5 bases and J by 1 base, with 8 bases left in between. The CDR3 sequence is 13 residues long. CDR3 bases: TGTGCCAGCAGTCTCCGGACGAACACTGAAGCTTTCTTT. Amino acids: CASSLRTNTEAFF.

Remarks on this clonotype: A read error may explain this, as a much larger clone is one base away. The chain is built from TRBV6-5 and TRBJ2-3; 10 bases fit TRBD2. From germline, CDR1 is MNHEY and CDR2 SVGAGI. This CDR3 spans 15 amino acids. The CDR3 region is CASASGRAHTDTRYF. The DNA of the CDR3 is TGTGCCAGCGCGAGCGGGAGGGCCCACACAGATACGCGGTATTTT.

Notes on this clonotype: A read error may be the cause here, since a much bigger clone is one base away. V and J are TRBV30 and TRBJ2-7; no clear D. From germline, CDR1 is GTSNPN and CDR2 SVGIG (reference sequence). With 1 base removed from V and 2 bases from J, the gap between germline ends came to 6 bases. The CDR3 runs to 12 residues. CDR3 amino acids: CAWSEGPYEQYF. CDR3 nucleotides: TGTGCCTGGAGTGAGGGTCCCTACGAGCAGTACTTC.

This rearrangement joins TRBV3-1 to TRBJ2-3; 9 nucleotides line up with TRBD2. Germline V lookup: CDR1 LGHDT, CDR2 YNNKEL (reference sequence). Trimming at V came to 5 bases and at J to 2 bases, leaving 8 bases not matched to a gene. The length of the CDR3 is 16 residues. CDR3 residues: CASSGYSGGITDTQYF. CDR3 coding DNA: TGTGCCAGCAGCGGCTATAGCGGGGGAATCACAGATACGCAGTATTTT.

This chain links TRBV25-1 with TRBJ1-6; D remains ambiguous. Trimming pared 6 bases from V and 10 bases from J, leaving 1 base between. This CDR3 has 9 amino acids. Germline CDR1 reads MGHDK; CDR2 reads SYGVNS. The CDR3 loop reads CASSSPLHF. Here the CDR3 DNA reads TGTGCCAGCAGCTCACCCCTCCACTTT.

The rearrangement uses TRBV5-6 and TRBJ1-4; possible D gene TRBD1, 5 bases. Germline assignment: CDR1 SGHDT and CDR2 YYEEEE. This CDR3 spans 15 amino acids. Deletions cut 4 bases from V and 0 bases from J, with 10 bases between. The CDR3 spells CASSGGLATNEKLFF. CDR3 DNA sequence: TGTGCCAGCAGCGGGGGTCTCGCAACTAATGAAAAACTGTTTTTT.